The rows below give T cell receptor beta chains drawn from one sample of a study of identical twins. MiXCR, run by TCRdb on the 5' RACE reads, gives a single entry per CDR3 protein. The sample lists hundreds of thousands of distinct CDR3 sequences; about 14% were seen once. The sequencing input was memory (CD45RO+) T cells sorted from blood. These receptors all come from a woman younger than 35 in good health. Both conserved end residues are part of each CDR3. Fields, in order: V gene, D gene, J gene, clone size, CDR3 length, CDR3 protein, CDR3 DNA. A D gene is named only where the DNA matches it firmly. Clone size is shown for a subset of rows, as once, few, many or a class of expanded clone.

TRBV2,.,TRBJ1-1,.,13,CASRLEQNTEAFF,TGTGCCAGCAGGCTTGAGCAGAACACTGAAGCTTTCTTT
TRBV7-2,.,TRBJ1-2,few,11,CATTLGGGYTF,TGTGCCACCACCCTCGGTGGGGGCTACACCTTC
TRBV5-1,.,TRBJ1-2,few,13,CASSADRKSGYTF,TGCGCCAGCAGCGCCGACAGGAAAAGTGGCTACACCTTC
TRBV2,.,TRBJ2-1,few,14,CASRSGGGYNEQFF,TGTGCCAGCAGGTCGGGGGGCGGGTACAATGAGCAGTTCTTC
TRBV5-1,.,TRBJ2-3,.,16,CASSGIASGVRDTQYF,TGCGCCAGCAGCGGAATAGCGTCCGGGGTGAGAGATACGCAGTATTTT
TRBV10-1,.,TRBJ1-1,.,11,CASSGGTEAFF,TGCGCCAGCAGTGGGGGGACTGAAGCTTTCTTT
TRBV20-1,TRBD2,TRBJ2-7,few,17,CSARDPASSGGASEQYF,TGCAGTGCTAGAGATCCCGCCTCTAGCGGGGGGGCTTCCGAGCAGTACTTC
TRBV12-3/TRBV12-4,TRBD1,TRBJ1-3,.,16,CASRRTGGFSGNTIYF,TGTGCCAGCAGAAGGACAGGGGGGTTCTCTGGAAACACCATATATTTT
TRBV5-5,.,TRBJ2-2,few,14,CASSARTNTGELFF,TGTGCCAGCAGCGCCCGAACGAACACCGGGGAGCTGTTTTTT
TRBV12-3/TRBV12-4,TRBD2,TRBJ2-2,.,15,CASSFSGRRTGELFF,TGTGCCAGCAGTTTTAGCGGGAGACGGACCGGGGAGCTGTTTTTT
TRBV5-1,.,TRBJ2-5,many,14,CASRAAGTQETQYF,TGCGCCAGCAGGGCTGCTGGAACTCAAGAGACCCAGTACTTC
TRBV20-1,.,TRBJ2-2,few,15,CSARENVRSIGELFF,TGCAGTGCTAGAGAAAATGTCAGGTCGATCGGGGAGCTGTTTTTT
TRBV6-2/TRBV6-3,TRBD2,TRBJ2-1,medium-sized,15,CASSFILAGYNEQFF,TGTGCCAGCAGTTTTATCCTAGCGGGGTACAATGAGCAGTTCTTC
TRBV11-3,.,TRBJ2-5,few,17,CASSLGVVLDGEETQYF,TGTGCCAGCAGCCTCGGGGTCGTCTTAGATGGGGAGGAGACCCAGTACTTC
TRBV6-5,TRBD1,TRBJ2-5,.,13,CASSLRTGGTQYF,TGTGCCAGCAGCTTACGGACAGGAGGGACCCAGTACTTC
TRBV29-1,.,TRBJ1-1,many,11,CSVGGATEAFF,TGCAGCGTTGGGGGGGCCACTGAAGCTTTCTTT
TRBV18,.,TRBJ2-1,few,13,CASSAISDNEQFF,TGTGCCAGCTCAGCCATTAGCGACAATGAGCAGTTCTTC
TRBV6-1,TRBD1,TRBJ1-1,few,15,CASTQDRGINTEAFF,TGTGCCAGCACCCAAGACAGGGGTATTAACACTGAAGCTTTCTTT
TRBV9,TRBD2,TRBJ2-1,.,16,CASSVTGTSGSGEQFF,TGTGCCAGCAGCGTAACCGGGACTAGCGGGAGCGGTGAGCAGTTCTTC
TRBV10-2,.,TRBJ2-7,.,16,CASSRDRTAGPDEQYF,TGCGCCAGCAGCAGGGACCGGACCGCAGGCCCCGACGAGCAGTACTTC
TRBV6-1,TRBD1,TRBJ2-1,once,16,CASRDRSGTGSSEQFF,TGTGCCAGCAGGGACAGGTCAGGGACAGGGTCATCTGAGCAGTTCTTC
TRBV9,.,TRBJ2-5,few,15,CASSVVGDFGETQYF,TGTGCCAGCAGCGTAGTAGGGGACTTCGGCGAGACCCAGTACTTC
TRBV27,.,TRBJ2-7,.,13,CATRVYQSSEQYF,TGTGCAACAAGGGTGTATCAGTCCTCCGAGCAGTACTTC
TRBV5-1,.,TRBJ1-3,few,18,CASSLEPVGQGSGNTIYF,TGCGCCAGCAGCTTGGAACCAGTCGGGCAGGGCTCTGGAAACACCATATATTTT
TRBV19,.,TRBJ1-5,.,17,CASSIAQGPYSNQPQHF,TGTGCCAGTAGTATAGCCCAGGGGCCATATAGCAATCAGCCCCAGCATTTT
TRBV20-1,TRBD2,TRBJ2-7,.,12,CSARDRGEKGYF,TGCAGTGCTAGAGATCGGGGGGAGAAGGGTTACTTC
TRBV5-1,TRBD1,TRBJ2-5,.,15,CASSRGQGIQETQYF,TGCGCCAGCAGCCGTGGACAGGGAATCCAAGAGACCCAGTACTTC
TRBV20-1,.,TRBJ1-1,few,13,CSAWIPLNTEAFF,TGCAGTGCCTGGATACCTTTGAACACTGAAGCTTTCTTT
TRBV20-1,.,TRBJ1-1,.,14,CSARGRRGNTEAFF,TGCAGTGCTAGGGGGCGTAGGGGGAACACTGAAGCTTTCTTT
TRBV2,TRBD2,TRBJ2-3,few,16,CASSAMGLAGGDTQYF,TGTGCCAGCAGTGCGATGGGACTAGCGGGGGGAGATACGCAGTATTTT
TRBV15,TRBD1,TRBJ2-1,.,15,CATRKWDREYNEQFF,TGTGCCACCAGGAAGTGGGACAGGGAGTACAATGAGCAGTTCTTC
TRBV6-2/TRBV6-3,TRBD2,TRBJ2-1,.,18,CASSYSIVAGGNTHTQFF,TGTGCCAGCAGTTACTCGATAGTAGCGGGGGGCAATACCCACACTCAGTTCTTC
TRBV2,TRBD1,TRBJ1-5,few,15,CASRGQGGSNQPQHF,TGTGCCAGCAGGGGTCAGGGGGGGAGCAATCAGCCCCAGCATTTT
TRBV4-1,TRBD1,TRBJ1-2,.,15,CASSLGQGARSGYTF,TGCGCCAGCAGCCTGGGACAGGGGGCTAGAAGTGGCTACACCTTC
TRBV28,TRBD1,TRBJ2-1,few,15,CASSSGQAGYNEQFF,TGTGCCAGCAGTTCCGGACAGGCCGGTTACAATGAGCAGTTCTTC
TRBV12-3/TRBV12-4,TRBD1,TRBJ2-7,.,13,CASSSQGAGEQYF,TGTGCCAGCAGTAGTCAGGGGGCTGGGGAGCAGTACTTC
TRBV6-1,.,TRBJ2-1,.,13,CASSKTTQNEQFF,TGTGCCAGCAGTAAGACCACCCAGAATGAGCAGTTCTTC
TRBV5-5,TRBD2,TRBJ2-2,few,16,CASTGAPGGRTGELFF,TGTGCCAGCACGGGGGCGCCGGGAGGGCGGACCGGGGAGCTGTTTTTT
TRBV12-3/TRBV12-4,.,TRBJ1-3,many,15,CASSPGQTSGNTIYF,TGTGCCAGCAGTCCTGGACAGACCTCTGGAAACACCATATATTTT
TRBV5-1,.,TRBJ2-6,.,17,CASSLLGQNSGANVLTF,TGCGCCAGCAGCTTGTTAGGACAGAACTCTGGGGCCAACGTCCTGACTTTC
TRBV5-1,.,TRBJ1-1,few,18,CASDFVPRTAFMNTEAFF,TGCGCCAGCGATTTCGTGCCGCGGACGGCCTTCATGAACACTGAAGCTTTCTTT
TRBV7-6,.,TRBJ2-1,.,18,CASSLHRDGGSPGNEQFF,TGTGCCAGCAGCTTGCACCGCGATGGGGGAAGTCCAGGCAATGAGCAGTTCTTC
TRBV13,TRBD1,TRBJ1-1,few,15,CASSSDRGLSTEAFF,TGTGCCAGCAGCTCGGACAGGGGGCTCAGTACTGAAGCTTTCTTT
TRBV12-3/TRBV12-4,.,TRBJ1-5,many,12,CASSYGNQPQHF,TGTGCCAGCAGTTACGGCAATCAGCCCCAGCATTTT
TRBV9,.,TRBJ2-3,.,16,CASSPNPQRGTDTQYF,TGTGCCAGCAGCCCCAACCCCCAACGGGGCACAGATACGCAGTATTTT
TRBV7-2,TRBD2,TRBJ2-3,many,16,CASSLEGGRPRDTQYF,TGTGCCAGCAGCTTAGAAGGCGGGAGGCCAAGGGATACGCAGTATTTT
TRBV7-2,.,TRBJ2-7,.,15,CASSLRAEGAYEQYF,TGTGCCAGCAGCTTAAGGGCAGAAGGAGCCTACGAGCAGTACTTC
TRBV20-1,.,TRBJ2-5,.,13,CSAGRASIETQYF,TGCAGTGCTGGAAGGGCGTCCATAGAGACCCAGTACTTC
TRBV19,TRBD2,TRBJ2-1,.,14,CASSMGLAYNEQFF,TGTGCCAGTAGTATGGGACTAGCGTACAATGAGCAGTTCTTC
TRBV12-3/TRBV12-4,.,TRBJ1-3,many,15,CASSYRSYSGNTIYF,TGTGCCAGCAGTTATCGCTCCTACTCTGGAAACACCATATATTTT